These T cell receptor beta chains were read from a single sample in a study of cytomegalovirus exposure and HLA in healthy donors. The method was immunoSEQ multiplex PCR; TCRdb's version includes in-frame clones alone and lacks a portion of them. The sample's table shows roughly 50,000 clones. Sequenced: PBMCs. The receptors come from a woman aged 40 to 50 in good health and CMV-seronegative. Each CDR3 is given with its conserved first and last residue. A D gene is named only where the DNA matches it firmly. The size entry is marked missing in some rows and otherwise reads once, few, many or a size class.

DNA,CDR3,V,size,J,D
TGTGCCAGCAGTTTAGCGGGGTCCGGGCTCTACGAGCAGTACTTC,CASSLAGSGLYEQYF,TRBV28,.,TRBJ2-7,.
TGTGCCAGCAGCGCTATCCCCGGGACAGGGGGTGGCTACACCTTC,CASSAIPGTGGGYTF,TRBV2,.,TRBJ1-2,TRBD1
TGTGCCTGGACCGGGGGGCCTGGAAACACCATATATTTT,CAWTGGPGNTIYF,TRBV30,.,TRBJ1-3,.
TGCGCCAGCAGCCCAGGGACAGAGAACACTGAAGCTTTCTTT,CASSPGTENTEAFF,TRBV5-1,.,TRBJ1-1,TRBD1
TGTGCCAGCAGCTTAGGACAGGGTAGTATTGCTTTCTTT,CASSLGQGSIAFF,TRBV11-2,.,TRBJ1-1,TRBD1
TGTGCCAGCAGCTTACCAACAGGGGGCGGTCAGAATGAGCAGTTCTTC,CASSLPTGGGQNEQFF,TRBV7-9,.,TRBJ2-1,TRBD1
TGTGCCAGCAGTGAACTGACCGGGACAGGGGCTGAAAAACTGTTTTTT,CASSELTGTGAEKLFF,TRBV6-1,.,TRBJ1-4,TRBD1
TGTGCCAGCAGTTTGCTCTTGGAGGGCTACACCTTC,CASSLLLEGYTF,TRBV28,.,TRBJ1-2,.
TGTGCCAGCAGTTTCGGGACAGTGGGTGAAAAACTGTTTTTT,CASSFGTVGEKLFF,TRBV27,.,TRBJ1-4,TRBD1
TGTGCCAGCCACGGACAGGGGAACTCTGGCTACACCTTC,CASHGQGNSGYTF,TRBV28,.,TRBJ1-2,TRBD1
TGTGCCAGCAGTGGGACAGGGGCACAGCCCCAGCATTTT,CASSGTGAQPQHF,TRBV25-1,.,TRBJ1-5,TRBD1
TGTGCCTGGGTACAGGGTGACACTGAAGCTTTCTTT,CAWVQGDTEAFF,TRBV30,.,TRBJ1-1,.
TGTGCCAGCAGCCACCGACTAGCGGGGGGAGAGGATACGCAGTATTTT,CASSHRLAGGEDTQYF,TRBV11-3,.,TRBJ2-3,TRBD2
TGTGCCAGCAGCGTAACAGGGGGCGATTACAATGAGCAGTTCTTC,CASSVTGGDYNEQFF,TRBV7-9,.,TRBJ2-1,TRBD1
TGTGCCAGTAGTATTCGGTGGAGTGGTTCCACAGATACGCAGTATTTT,CASSIRWSGSTDTQYF,TRBV19,.,TRBJ2-3,.
TGTGCCAGCAGTTGGTCCTATTCACCCCTACACTTT,CASSWSYSPLHF,TRBV28,.,TRBJ1-6,.
TGTGCCAGCAGTTTGTCGGTGGGGACTAGCGGGAGCGGGGAGCAGTTCTTC,CASSLSVGTSGSGEQFF,TRBV27,medium-sized,TRBJ2-1,TRBD2
TGTGCCAGCAGTTTACAGGGGACGCCCCAGCATTTT,CASSLQGTPQHF,TRBV28,.,TRBJ1-5,.
TGCGCCAGCAGCTGGGGTTTTGAGACCCTACAGGCGTACAATGAGCAGTTCTTC,CASSWGFETLQAYNEQFF,TRBV5-1,.,TRBJ2-1,.
TGTGCCATCAGTGATACAGGGGAGACCTATAATTCACCCCTCCACTTT,CAISDTGETYNSPLHF,TRBV10-3,.,TRBJ1-6,TRBD1
TGTGCCAGCAGTGAGGGGACAGGGGCCTACGAGCAGTACTTC,CASSEGTGAYEQYF,TRBV2,.,TRBJ2-7,TRBD1
TGCGCCAGCAGCCAAGGTATCAGGGGGCTGAACACTGAAGCTTTCTTT,CASSQGIRGLNTEAFF,TRBV4-1,.,TRBJ1-1,TRBD1
TGTGCCAGCAGGAATTTCGTCGACCGAAGGGGCAATTCACCCCTCCACTTT,CASRNFVDRRGNSPLHF,TRBV28,.,TRBJ1-6,.
TGTGCCAGCTCACCGGGACACGAGGGCGGGGAGCTGTTTTTT,CASSPGHEGGELFF,TRBV18,.,TRBJ2-2,.
TGTGCCACCAGCAGAGATCCCGAGGGGGGTAGCGGGGGTGGCTACACCTTC,CATSRDPEGGSGGGYTF,TRBV15,.,TRBJ1-2,.
TGTGCCAGCAGTTTCAGCGGGGGGAACGAGCGGCCCCAGCATTTT,CASSFSGGNERPQHF,TRBV27,.,TRBJ1-5,.
TGTGCCAGCTCAGCGACAGGGGGGAACACTGAAGCTTTCTTT,CASSATGGNTEAFF,TRBV18,.,TRBJ1-1,TRBD1
TGTGCCAGCACCCCGGGGGGCACCGGGGAGCTGTTTTTT,CASTPGGTGELFF,TRBV13,.,TRBJ2-2,TRBD2
TGTGCCAGTAGTATACGACAGACCAGGCCCTACGAGCAGTACTTC,CASSIRQTRPYEQYF,TRBV19,.,TRBJ2-7,.
TGTGCCAGCAGTGAGGAAAGGGGCGTCACTGAAGCTTTCTTT,CASSEERGVTEAFF,TRBV6-5,.,TRBJ1-1,.